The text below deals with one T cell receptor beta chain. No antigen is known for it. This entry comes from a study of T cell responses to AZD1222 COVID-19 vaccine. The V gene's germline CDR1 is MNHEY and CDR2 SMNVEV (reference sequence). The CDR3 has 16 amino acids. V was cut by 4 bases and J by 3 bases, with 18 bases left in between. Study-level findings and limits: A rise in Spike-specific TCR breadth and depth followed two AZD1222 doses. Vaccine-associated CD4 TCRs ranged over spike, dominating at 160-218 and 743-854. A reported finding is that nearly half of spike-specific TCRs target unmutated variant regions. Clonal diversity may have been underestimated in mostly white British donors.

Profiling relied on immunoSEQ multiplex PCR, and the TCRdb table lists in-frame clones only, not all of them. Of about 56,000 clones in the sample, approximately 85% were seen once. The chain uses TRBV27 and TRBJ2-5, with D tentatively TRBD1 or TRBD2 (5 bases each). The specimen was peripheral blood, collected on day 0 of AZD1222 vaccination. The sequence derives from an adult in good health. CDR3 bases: TGTGCCAGCAGTTCGCTCCGGGACGACGAAGAAGAGACCCAGTACTTC. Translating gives CASSSLRDDEEETQYF.